This T cell receptor (beta chain) was captured by sequencing in a study of T cells after yellow fever vaccination. General observations from the study: Weaker, the secondary response peaked sooner, at day 5 versus 15. Although most clonotypes did not, a small share appeared in both CD4 and CD8 compartments. Clones that expanded after primary vaccination mostly reappeared after the booster (nearly 98% CD4, 88% CD8).

Synthesis of TCR cDNA relied on 5'RACE template switching, which attached a universal primer site and UMIs. TCRdb analysed the 5' RACE reads with MiXCR anew, one entry per CDR3 protein. The sample contains a few hundred thousand distinct CDR3 sequences, roughly 6.3% of which appear only once. The CDR3 runs 15 residues. Germline trimming cut 5 bases from V and 5 bases from J; bases unmatched to any gene: 10. The germline V gene has CDR1 SGHTA and CDR2 FQGNSA. A few counts support this clonotype. Its specificity is unknown. The TCR comes from a man aged 25 to 40 who received the YFV17D yellow fever vaccine. The V gene is TRBV7-2, the J gene TRBJ2-5; 8 nucleotides match TRBD1. The specimen was CD4+ T cells sorted from PBMCs, collected on the day of the yellow fever booster vaccination. CDR3 sequence: CASSPRTGRTETQYF. CDR3 nucleotides: TGTGCCAGCAGCCCCCGGACAGGGAGGACGGAGACCCAGTACTTC.